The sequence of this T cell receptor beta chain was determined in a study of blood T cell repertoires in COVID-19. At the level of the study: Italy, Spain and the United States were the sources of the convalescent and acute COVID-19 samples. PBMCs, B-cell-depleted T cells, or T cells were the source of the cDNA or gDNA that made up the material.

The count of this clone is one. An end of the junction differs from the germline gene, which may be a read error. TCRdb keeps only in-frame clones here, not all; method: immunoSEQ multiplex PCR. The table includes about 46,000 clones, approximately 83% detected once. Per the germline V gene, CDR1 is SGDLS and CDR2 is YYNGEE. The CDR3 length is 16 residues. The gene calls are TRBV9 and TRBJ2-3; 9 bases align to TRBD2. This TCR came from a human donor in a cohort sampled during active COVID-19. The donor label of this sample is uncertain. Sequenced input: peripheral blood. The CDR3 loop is CASSVSPGTSRDTQYF. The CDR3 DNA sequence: TGTGCCAGCAGCGTCAGTCCCGGGACTAGCAGAGATACGCAGTATTTT.